A single sample is the source of the 14 T cell receptor beta chains below, sequenced in a study of CD8 T cells in Susac syndrome. The RNA input was roughly 0.45 to 1 ug, and it was reverse transcribed with random hexamers. TCRdb re-called the immunoSEQ multiplex PCR reads through MiXCR, storing one row per CDR3 protein. This sample has roughly 200,000 distinct CDR3 sequences, with about 95% found just once. Sequencing used CD4+ T cells from PBMCs. The receptors were sampled from a human donor with multiple sclerosis.

The rearrangement joins TRBV9 to TRBJ1-6; TRBD1 might be the D (5 bases). This CDR3 comprises 15 residues. V was cut by 4 bases and J by 9 bases, with 17 bases left in between. Germline CDR1 reads SGDLS; CDR2 reads YYNGEE. In DNA, the CDR3 is TGTGCCAGCAGCTCAGGGATGCTTGAGAGTTCACCCCTCCACTTT. Its protein product is CASSSGMLESSPLHF.

This sequence joins TRBV27 and TRBJ1-2; D perhaps matches TRBD1 (5 bases). V lost 10 bases and J 2 bases, leaving 14 bases between the germline ends. CDR1 MNHEY and CDR2 SMNVEV come from the germline V gene (reference sequence). This CDR3 region has 13 residues. The CDR3 loop reads CATQGTSNYGYTF. As DNA, the CDR3 is TGTGCCACCCAGGGTACATCCAACTATGGCTACACCTTC.

The chain carries TRBV11-3 and TRBJ2-2; weak D call: TRBD1 (6 bases). V was pared by 4 bases and J by 0 bases, with 12 bases between. The CDR3 loop spans 16 amino acids. The germline CDR1 and CDR2 sequences are SGHNT and YENEEA. CDR3 nucleotide sequence: TGTGCCAGCAGCTCCGTTGGGGGCGCGAACACCGGGGAGCTGTTTTTT. Translated: CASSSVGGANTGELFF. Variable domain in full (rest from reference TRBV11-3 and TRBJ2-2): EAGVVQSPRYKIIEKKQPVAFWCNPISGHNTLYWYLQNLGQGPELLIRYENEEAVDDSQLPKDRFSAERLKGVDSTLKIQPAELGDSAVYLCASSSVGGANTGELFFGEGSRLTVL.

The chain couples TRBV30 to TRBJ2-7, with D perhaps TRBD1 (5 bases). This CDR3 region has 12 residues. V lost 1 base and J lost 3, with 7 bases in between. Germline CDR1 reads GTSNPN; CDR2 reads SVGIG (reference sequence). CDR3 nucleotides: TGTGCCTGGAGTGCAGGGAACTACGAGCAGTACTTC. Translation: CAWSAGNYEQYF.

The rearrangement joins TRBV3-1 to TRBJ1-2; 10 bases match TRBD1. From germline, CDR1 is LGHDT and CDR2 YNNKEL (reference sequence). CDR3 size: 15 residues. Trimming removed 1 base from V and 4 bases from J; junction bases left unmatched: 3. CDR3 in DNA: TGTGCCAGCAGCCAAGCGGGGACAGGGGTCTATGGCTACACCTTC. Protein sequence: CASSQAGTGVYGYTF. The full variable domain, completed using reference TRBV3-1 and TRBJ1-2, is DTAVSQTPKYLVTQMGNDKSIKCEQNLGHDTMYWYKQDSKKFLKIMFSYNNKELIINETVPNRFSPKSPDKAHLNLHINSLELGDSAVYFCASSQAGTGVYGYTFGSGTRLTVV.

The chain couples TRBV9 to TRBJ1-1; D remains unclear. Per germline, CDR1 SGDLS and CDR2 YYNGEE. V was trimmed by 0 bases and J by 7 bases, leaving 10 bases between them. This CDR3 region has 13 residues. The CDR3 DNA reads as TGTGCCAGCAGCGTAGTTGAGGGTTTTGAAGCTTTCTTT. The encoded protein is CASSVVEGFEAFF. The full variable domain, rest sourced from reference TRBV9 and TRBJ1-1, is DSGVTQTPKHLITATGQRVTLRCSPRSGDLSVYWYQQSLDQGLQFLIQYYNGEERAKGNILERFSAQQFPDLHSELNLSSLELGDSALYFCASSVVEGFEAFFGQGTRLTVV.

The chain recombines TRBV11-2 with TRBJ2-1, with 8 positions matching TRBD1. The CDR3 runs to 14 residues. Germline values: CDR1 SGHAT, CDR2 FQNNGV. Trimming at V came to 5 bases and at J to 7 bases, leaving 7 bases not matched to a gene. The CDR3 loop is CASSVRTGINEQFF. The CDR3 nucleotides read TGTGCCAGCAGCGTTCGGACAGGGATTAATGAGCAGTTCTTC.

The chain links TRBV6-6 to TRBJ1-2; D may be TRBD1 (6 bases). V was clipped by 4 bases and J by 10 bases, with 16 bases between them. Germline V gene data show CDR1 as MNHNY and CDR2 as SVGAGI (reference sequence). The CDR3 totals 13 residues. CDR3 protein: CASSWGAEGDYTF. The CDR3 DNA reads TGTGCCAGCAGTTGGGGGGCGGAGGGAGACTACACCTTC.

The chain employs TRBV4-2 and TRBJ1-2, with unresolved D. The germline V gene encodes CDR1 LGHNA and CDR2 YNFKEQ. Trimming removed 0 bases from V and 5 bases from J, with 7 bases in between. The CDR3 has 13 amino acids. CDR3 residues: CASSQDLGYGYTF. CDR3 coding DNA: TGTGCCAGCAGCCAAGATTTAGGATATGGCTACACCTTC.

This chain connects TRBV7-8 to TRBJ1-1; D gene ambiguous. Germline V CDR1 and CDR2: SGHVS, FQNEAQ. The V and J ends lost 5 bases and 7 bases respectively, with 5 bases between them. This CDR3 comprises 10 residues. CDR3 amino acids: CASSGDEAFF. The CDR3 bases are TGTGCCAGCAGCGGAGATGAAGCTTTCTTT.

The chain joins TRBV6-5 to TRBJ2-3, with 8 bases that match TRBD1. Trimming at V came to 5 bases and at J to 9 bases, leaving 13 bases not matched to a gene. Germline CDR1 is MNHEY and CDR2 is SVGAGI. This CDR3 has 15 residues. The DNA of the CDR3 is TGTGCCAGCAGTCTTTCGACAGGGGCGGGTAGAACGCAGTATTTT. It is translated as CASSLSTGAGRTQYF.

The count of this clonotype is one. The genes are TRBV29-1 and TRBJ1-1; the D gene is possibly TRBD1 (6 bases). Trimming shortened V by 4 bases and J by 1 base, and 10 bases separated the two germline ends. CDR1 and CDR2 from the germline V gene are SQVTM and ANQGSEA. The CDR3 runs to 13 residues. The CDR3, as DNA: TGCAGCGTTGGGGACACCCCGAACACTGAAGCTTTCTTT. Amino acid sequence: CSVGDTPNTEAFF.

The V gene is TRBV5-1, the J gene TRBJ2-1, with D perhaps being TRBD1 or TRBD2 (6 bases each). The V and J ends lost 0 bases and 8 bases respectively, with 12 bases between them. The CDR3 is made up of 14 amino acids. Germline V lookup: CDR1 SGHRS, CDR2 YFSETQ. This CDR3 reads CASSLGGAQDEQFF. In DNA, the CDR3 is TGCGCCAGCAGCTTGGGGGGGGCGCAGGATGAGCAGTTCTTC.

A few counts support this clonotype. The CDR3 DNA reads as TGTGCCAGCAGCTTAGTCCCGGCGGGGCAAGAGACCCAGTACTTC. Translating it yields CASSLVPAGQETQYF. The V gene is TRBV7-8, the J gene TRBJ2-5; a weak D match, TRBD2 (6 bases). CDR3 length: 15 amino acids. CDR1 is SGHVS and CDR2 is FQNEAQ in the germline V gene. With 1 base removed from V and 2 bases from J, the gap between germline ends came to 11 bases.